The 15 T cell receptor beta chains presented below share a single source sample, sequenced in a study of monozygotic twins with inflammatory bowel disease. TCRdb reprocessed the 5' RACE reads and reports one entry per CDR3 protein, with no DNA. Its clone listing holds about 380,000 distinct CDR3 sequences. The sequenced sample consisted of blood. The receptors stem from a human donor with ulcerative colitis or Crohn's disease, or a healthy co-twin of an affected twin (not recorded which).

J is TRBJ1-1 and V is TRBV5-1. CDR3 size: 13 residues. Per the germline V gene, CDR1 is SGHRS and CDR2 is YFSETQ. CDR3 sequence: CASSSSVNTEAFF.

This chain's CDR3 is CASSQAGAGSYEQYF. This chain links TRBV3-1 with TRBJ2-7; TCRdb gives TRBD1 as the D gene, but with no DNA this cannot be confirmed. This CDR3 has 15 residues. The V gene's germline CDR1 is LGHDT and CDR2 YNNKEL (reference sequence).

The chain joins TRBV7-2 to TRBJ1-3; TCRdb gives TRBD1 as the D gene, but with no DNA this cannot be confirmed. The germline gives CDR1 SGHTA, CDR2 FQGNSA. This CDR3 region has 15 residues. The CDR3 here is CASSPVQGNGNTIYF.

The J gene is TRBJ1-5, the V gene TRBV4-1; the TCRdb D gene call, TRBD1, has no DNA to confirm it. Germline CDR1 and CDR2: MGHRA and YSYEKL. This CDR3 spans 14 amino acids. The CDR3 loop is CASSGTRGGQPQHF.

This chain joins TRBV7-9 and TRBJ1-1; the TCRdb D gene call, TRBD1, has no DNA to confirm it. Per germline, CDR1 SEHNR and CDR2 FQNEAQ (reference sequence). CDR3 size: 13 residues. CDR3 sequence reads: CASTSGGRTEAFF.

The gene calls are TRBV3-1 and TRBJ1-5; TCRdb calls TRBD1, which cannot be checked without DNA. The CDR3 is made up of 13 amino acids. The germline V gene has CDR1 LGHDT and CDR2 YNNKEL (reference sequence). CDR3 in amino acids: CASSRQLNQPQHF.

The chain recombines TRBV7-2 with TRBJ1-1; TCRdb names TRBD1, which stays unverified in the absence of DNA. Germline V gene sequence: CDR1 SGHTA, CDR2 FQGNSA. There are 16 residues in the CDR3. The CDR3: CASSLAGGYEVTEAFF.

The chain combines TRBV20-1 with TRBJ1-1; checking the TCRdb D call of TRBD1 is not possible without DNA. The length of the CDR3 is 15 residues. CDR1 is DFQATT and CDR2 is SNEGSKA in the germline V gene (reference sequence). The CDR3 spells CSANAPGTGNTEAFF.

The chain couples TRBV7-8 to TRBJ2-4; as DNA is missing, the TRBD2 call by TCRdb cannot be tested. Germline CDR1 is SGHVS and CDR2 is FQNEAQ. The CDR3 spans 15 residues. The CDR3 spells CASSFSVAGRYIQYF.

V usage is TRBV4-3 and J usage is TRBJ1-6; TCRdb selects TRBD1, and the lack of DNA leaves this call unchecked. Germline CDR1 LGHNA, CDR2 YSLEER. The CDR3 totals 16 residues. The CDR3: CASSHEWGQMNSPLHF.

The V gene is TRBV9, the J gene TRBJ1-4; without DNA, the TCRdb call of TRBD1 cannot be checked. The CDR3 contains 13 residues. Germline V CDR1 and CDR2: SGDLS, YYNGEE. The CDR3 loop reads CASSPSPNEKLFF.

CDR3 sequence reads: CASRRSDRGRDEQYF. V usage is TRBV6-2 or TRBV6-3 and J usage is TRBJ2-7; TCRdb's D gene call, TRBD1, goes unchecked for lack of DNA. The CDR3 loop spans 15 amino acids. Germline CDR1 is MNHEY and CDR2 is SVGEGT.

The chain links TRBV6-1 to TRBJ2-3; TCRdb indicates TRBD1, and absent DNA this call remains unverified. Germline loops: CDR1 MNHNS, CDR2 SASEGT. This CDR3 is 14 amino acids long. CDR3 sequence: CASTRDSVTDTQYF.

The chain employs TRBV5-1 and TRBJ2-1; TCRdb gives TRBD2 as the D gene, but with no DNA this cannot be confirmed. CDR1 and CDR2 (germline): SGHRS, YFSETQ. The CDR3 spans 14 residues. This chain's CDR3 is CASRDWRGVWEQFF.

The chain carries TRBV12-3 or TRBV12-4 and TRBJ1-2; TCRdb's assignment of TRBD1 cannot be checked, as there is no DNA. The CDR3 has 16 amino acids. CDR3 sequence reads: CASSLLAGGFPYGYTF.